Each of the 13 T cell receptor beta chains below was sequenced from the same sample in a study of T cells in Graves' hyperthyroidism and ophthalmopathy. The investigators amplified TCR beta CDR3 regions from RNA transcripts. RT-PCR in the first round (using the HTBI primer set) targeted the TCR CDR3. TCRdb used MiXCR to reprocess the multiplex PCR reads, holding one entry per CDR3 protein. The table lists more than 650,000 distinct CDR3 sequences, 11% to 15% of them singletons. Sequencing was performed on blood. These receptors originate from a woman aged 18-29 years with Graves' hyperthyroidism.

The sample holds many counts of this clonotype. The chain combines TRBV28 with TRBJ2-1; 7 bases line up with TRBD2. Germline lookup yields CDR1 MDHEN and CDR2 SYDVKM. The CDR3 is made up of 17 amino acids. V was pared by 6 bases and J by 2 bases, with 13 bases of the junction left unmatched. CDR3 sequence: CASSPLKAGATYNEQFF. The CDR3, as DNA: TGTGCCAGCAGCCCCCTTAAGGCGGGAGCTACCTACAATGAGCAGTTCTTC. The complete variable domain, with remaining parts taken from reference TRBV28 and TRBJ2-1, reads DVKVTQSSRYLVKRTGEKVFLECVQDMDHENMFWYRQDPGLGLRLIYFSYDVKMKEKGDIPEGYSVSREKKERFSLILESASTNQTSMYLCASSPLKAGATYNEQFFGPGTRLTVL.

The gene calls are TRBV19 and TRBJ1-3; no reliable D call. The CDR3 is 13 residues long. The V end lost 3 bases, the J end lost 0 bases, and 3 bases lay between the germline ends. Germline values: CDR1 LNHDA, CDR2 SQIVND (reference sequence). CDR3 in amino acids: CASSMGSGNTIYF. CDR3 nucleotide sequence: TGTGCCAGTAGTATGGGCTCTGGAAACACCATATATTTT.

The chain carries TRBV2 and TRBJ1-2; tentatively, D is TRBD1 (5 bases). The length of the CDR3 is 14 residues. The germline V gene has CDR1 SNHLY and CDR2 FYNNEI. V dropped 2 bases and J dropped 2 bases, with 9 bases sitting between them. The CDR3 nucleotides are TGTGCCAGCAGTGAACGCCAGGGCAACTATGGCTACACCTTC. Protein product: CASSERQGNYGYTF.

This clonotype has just a few counts. V usage is TRBV9 and J usage is TRBJ2-3, with D perhaps TRBD2 (6 bases). Between the trimmed V and J ends, which lost 2 bases and 3 bases, there was a span of 13 bases. The CDR3 length is 15 residues. Germline CDR1 reads SGDLS; CDR2 reads YYNGEE. CDR3 sequence (DNA): TGTGCCAGCAGCGTTCCCGGAGGGAGGACAGATACGCAGTATTTT. This encodes CASSVPGGRTDTQYF.

In its sample, this clonotype was seen many times. The rearrangement links TRBV2 to TRBJ2-1, with 13 bases matching TRBD2. The J segment lost 10 bases and the V segment lost 7 bases, leaving 4 bases of the junction unmatched. The CDR3 covers 13 residues. The V gene's germline CDR1 is SNHLY and CDR2 FYNNEI. The CDR3 DNA reads TGTGCCAGCACGGGACTAGCGGGATTAGAGCAGTTCTTC. As protein: CASTGLAGLEQFF.

V is TRBV3-1 and J is TRBJ2-5, with 7 bases aligning to TRBD2. This CDR3 is 13 amino acids long. CDR1 is LGHDT, CDR2 YNNKEL, per germline (reference sequence). Unmatched junction bases numbered 3, after V lost 3 bases and J lost 5 bases. The CDR3 loop reads CASSQTSPETQYF. The CDR3 region has the DNA TGTGCCAGCAGCCAGACTAGCCCGGAGACCCAGTACTTC.

The table lists this clonotype with many counts. The genes are TRBV10-3 and TRBJ2-1; D gene ambiguous. The CDR3 is made up of 15 amino acids. Germline CDR1 is ENHRY and CDR2 is SYGVKD. The germline V and J ends were trimmed by 6 bases and 2 bases, with 14 bases remaining between them. The CDR3 protein is CAIRRSVSTYNEQFF. The CDR3 coding sequence is TGTGCCATCAGGAGGTCTGTATCTACCTACAATGAGCAGTTCTTC.

In its sample, this clonotype was seen many times. The chain employs TRBV30 and TRBJ2-6; weak D call: TRBD1 (6 bases). The germline V gene encodes CDR1 GTSNPN and CDR2 SVGIG (reference sequence). The CDR3 is 16 residues long. Trimming cost V 2 bases and J 4 bases, with 15 bases left between them. The CDR3, as DNA: TGTGCCTGGAGTCCATGGACAGTAAGGGGGGCCAACGTCCTGACTTTC. This codes for CAWSPWTVRGANVLTF. The full variable domain, rest sourced from reference TRBV30 and TRBJ2-6, is SQTIHQWPATLVQPVGSPLSLECTVEGTSNPNLYWYRQAAGRGLQLLFYSVGIGQISSEVPQNLSASRPQDRQFILSSKKLLLSDSGFYLCAWSPWTVRGANVLTFGAGSRLTVL.

This chain connects TRBV6-2 or TRBV6-3 to TRBJ1-5; D is undetermined. Trimming stripped 4 bases from V and 7 bases from J, with 8 bases between. The germline gives CDR1 MNHEY, CDR2 SVGEGT. The CDR3 totals 12 residues. The CDR3: CASSFRPQPQHF. The CDR3 nucleotides are TGTGCCAGCAGTTTCCGTCCCCAGCCCCAGCATTTT.

This clonotype has a count of ten or more. This chain connects TRBV7-3 to TRBJ2-3; D possibly matches TRBD1 or TRBD2 (5 bases each). This CDR3 region has 15 residues. Trimming took off 3 bases at V and 0 bases at J, with 10 bases between the two ends. Germline lookup yields CDR1 SGHTA and CDR2 FQGTGA. The CDR3 here is CASSFGGVSTDTQYF. The CDR3 nucleotides read TGTGCCAGCAGCTTTGGGGGAGTTAGCACAGATACGCAGTATTTT.

This clonotype was counted between two and nine times. This chain links TRBV20-1 with TRBJ2-1; 10 bases line up with TRBD2. V was clipped by 3 bases and J by 5 bases; unmatched bases: 4. The V gene's germline CDR1 is DFQATT and CDR2 SNEGSKA (reference sequence). The CDR3 loop spans 14 amino acids. CDR3 region: CSASGLAANNEQFF. DNA for the CDR3: TGCAGTGCTAGCGGACTAGCGGCTAACAATGAGCAGTTCTTC.

Comment on this clonotype: Sequence at one end of the junction differs from germline and may be a read error. The CDR3 nucleotides read TGTGCCAACAGCCTTACAGGGCACGATGAGCAGTTCTTC. This encodes CANSLTGHDEQFF. This rearrangement joins TRBV11-1 to TRBJ2-1; maybe TRBD1 (6 bases). Germline-derived CDR1 and CDR2 are SGHAT and FQDESV (reference sequence). This CDR3 has 13 residues.

This chain joins TRBV15 and TRBJ2-1; 7 positions match TRBD2. CDR3 size: 16 residues. J lost 3 bases, V lost 3 bases, and 8 bases had no gene match. Germline assignment: CDR1 LNHNV and CDR2 YYDKDF (reference sequence). CDR3 loop: CATSSTSGNIYNEQFF. DNA of the CDR3: TGTGCCACCAGCAGTACGAGCGGGAATATCTACAATGAGCAGTTCTTC.